One T cell receptor beta chain is described in this entry. Germline loops: CDR1 LGHNA, CDR2 YNFKEQ. After removal of 1 base from V and 7 bases from J, the junction contained 8 bases not matched to a gene. The length of the CDR3 is 15 residues. Seattle-derived patients entered the study during active infection and were followed longitudinally. In the authors' methods: Reference gene primers were amplified, and this amplification served to estimate nucleated cell counts. The method was immunoSEQ multiplex PCR; TCRdb's version includes in-frame clones alone and lacks a portion of them. The D gene and trimming were derived from the DNA, and the V and J assignments and clone size from that table. The sample lists about 300,000 clones; 80% to 95% were seen once. The data derive from a study of blood T cell repertoires in COVID-19. About the study: From the United States, Italy and Spain came samples of acute and convalescent COVID-19. T cells, B-cell-depleted T cells, or PBMCs provided the cDNA or gDNA that served as material.

Sample: peripheral blood. V and J are TRBV4-2 and TRBJ2-7; 9 bases agree with TRBD1. This TCR was recovered from a woman aged 25 to 39 with COVID-19, enrolled during active disease. The CDR3 protein is CASSQGDRETGEQYF. The CDR3 coding sequence is TGTGCCAGCAGCCAAGGGGACAGGGAAACGGGGGAGCAGTACTTC.